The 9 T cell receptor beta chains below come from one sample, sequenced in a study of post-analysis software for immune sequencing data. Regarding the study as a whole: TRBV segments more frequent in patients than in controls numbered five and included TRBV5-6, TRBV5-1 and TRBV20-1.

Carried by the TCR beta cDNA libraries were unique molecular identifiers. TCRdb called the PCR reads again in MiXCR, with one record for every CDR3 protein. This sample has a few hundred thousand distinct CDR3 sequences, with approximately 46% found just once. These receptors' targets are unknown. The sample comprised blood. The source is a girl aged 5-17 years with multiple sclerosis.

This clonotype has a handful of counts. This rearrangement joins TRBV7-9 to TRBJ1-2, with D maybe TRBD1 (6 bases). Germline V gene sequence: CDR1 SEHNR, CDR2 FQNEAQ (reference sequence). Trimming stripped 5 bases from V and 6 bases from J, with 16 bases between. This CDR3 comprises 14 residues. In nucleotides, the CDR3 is TGTGCCAGCAGCCCCGACAGGATTCGGCATGGCTACACCTTC. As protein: CASSPDRIRHGYTF.

This CDR3 is CASSGQGEFYGYTF. The CDR3 bases are TGTGCCAGCAGTGGACAGGGAGAGTTCTATGGCTACACCTTC. The rearrangement joins TRBV6-2 or TRBV6-3 to TRBJ1-2, with 8 bases fitting TRBD1. The CDR3 consists of 14 residues. Germline CDR1 MNHEY, CDR2 SVGEGT. The V and J ends lost 5 bases and 4 bases, in that order; junction bases with no gene match: 6.

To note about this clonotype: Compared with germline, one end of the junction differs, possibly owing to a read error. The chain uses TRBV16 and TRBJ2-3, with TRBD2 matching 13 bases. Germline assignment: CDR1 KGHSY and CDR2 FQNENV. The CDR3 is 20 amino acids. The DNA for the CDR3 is TGCGCCAGCAGCCAATCGTGGACTAGCGGGAGCCGTAAGGCAACAGATACGCAGTATTTT. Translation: CASSQSWTSGSRKATDTQYF.

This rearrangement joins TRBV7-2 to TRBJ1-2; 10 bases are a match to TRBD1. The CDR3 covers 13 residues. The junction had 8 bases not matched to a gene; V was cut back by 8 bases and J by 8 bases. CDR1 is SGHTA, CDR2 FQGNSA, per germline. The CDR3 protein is CASGRQGAGGYTF. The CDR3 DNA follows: TGTGCCAGCGGAAGACAGGGGGCCGGCGGCTACACCTTC. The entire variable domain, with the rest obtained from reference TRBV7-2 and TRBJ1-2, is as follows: GAGVSQSPSNKVTEKGKDVELRCDPISGHTALYWYRQSLGQGLEFLIYFQGNSAPDKSGLPSDRFSAERTGGSVSTLTIQRTQQEDSAVYLCASGRQGAGGYTFGSGTRLTVV.

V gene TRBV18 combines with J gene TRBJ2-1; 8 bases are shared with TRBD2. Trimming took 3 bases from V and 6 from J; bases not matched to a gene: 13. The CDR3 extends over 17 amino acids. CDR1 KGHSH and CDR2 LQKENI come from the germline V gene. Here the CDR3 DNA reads TGTGCCAGCTCACCGAGAGTGGTGAGCGCGGGGGGCAATGAGCAGTTCTTC. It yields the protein CASSPRVVSAGGNEQFF.

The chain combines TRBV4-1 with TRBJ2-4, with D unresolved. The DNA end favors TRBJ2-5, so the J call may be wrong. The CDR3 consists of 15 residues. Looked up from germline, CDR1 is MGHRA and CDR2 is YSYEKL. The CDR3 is CASSQEGHDEGTQYF. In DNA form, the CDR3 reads TGCGCCAGCAGCCAAGAAGGCCACGACGAAGGGACCCAGTACTTC.

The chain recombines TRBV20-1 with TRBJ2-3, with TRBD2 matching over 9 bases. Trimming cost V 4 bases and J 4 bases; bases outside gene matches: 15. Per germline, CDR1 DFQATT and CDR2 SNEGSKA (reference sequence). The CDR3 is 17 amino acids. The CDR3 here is CSANGVAGARLADTQYF. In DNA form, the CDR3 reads TGCAGTGCTAATGGGGTAGCGGGAGCAAGATTGGCAGATACGCAGTATTTT.

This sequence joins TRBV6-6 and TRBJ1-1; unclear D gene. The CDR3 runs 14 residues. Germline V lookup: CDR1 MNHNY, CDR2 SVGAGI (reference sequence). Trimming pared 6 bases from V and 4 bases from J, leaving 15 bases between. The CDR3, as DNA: TGTGCCAGCAGCTTGATGTATGGTTCCACTGAAGCTTTCTTT. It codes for CASSLMYGSTEAFF.

The CDR3 sequence is CASSPPDPTDTQYF. The CDR3 DNA reads TGTGCCAGCTCACCACCAGACCCCACAGATACGCAGTATTTT. V gene TRBV18 combines with J gene TRBJ2-3; D is ambiguous. This CDR3 spans 14 amino acids. The V end lost 0 bases, the J end lost 2 bases, and 6 bases lay between the germline ends. Germline loops: CDR1 KGHSH, CDR2 LQKENI.